One and the same sample provided the 32 T cell receptor beta chains below, sequenced in a study of T cell responses to AZD1222 COVID-19 vaccine. This table comes from immunoSEQ multiplex PCR, and its TCRdb copy is limited to in-frame clones, with some not included. The table lists roughly 99,000 clones, around nine tenths of them singletons. The sample here was peripheral blood, taken 28 days after the second AZD1222 dose. These TCRs come from an adult who received the AZD1222 COVID-19 vaccine.

The count of this clone is one. The CDR3 here is CASSQEGTGAYEQYF. The CDR3 region has the DNA TGCGCCAGCAGCCAAGAGGGGACAGGGGCCTACGAGCAGTACTTC. The rearrangement joins TRBV4-1 to TRBJ2-7; TRBD1 aligns across 10 bases. CDR1 and CDR2 from the germline V gene are MGHRA and YSYEKL. The CDR3 contains 15 residues. Trimming at V came to 0 bases and at J to 2 bases, leaving 1 base not matched to a gene.

The CDR3 loop is CASSLEGYTDTQYF. The CDR3 DNA reads TGTGCCAGCAGCTTAGAAGGTTACACAGATACGCAGTATTTT. The chain carries TRBV7-3 and TRBJ2-3; D call uncertain. Germline V gives CDR1 SGHTA, CDR2 FQGTGA. Between the trimmed V and J ends, which lost 2 bases and 2 bases, there was a span of 8 bases. The CDR3 spans 14 residues.

J is TRBJ2-3 and V is TRBV28; TRBD2 agrees at 9 bases. CDR3 length equals 16 residues. CDR1 and CDR2 (germline): MDHEN, SYDVKM. J was trimmed by 5 bases and V by 1 base; bases with no gene match: 7. This CDR3 is CASSLFAGGLGDTQYF. As DNA, the CDR3 is TGTGCCAGCAGTTTATTTGCGGGGGGGCTCGGAGATACGCAGTATTTT.

This clone appeared once. The chain combines TRBV24-1 with TRBJ1-1, with D possibly TRBD1 on 5 matching bases. V was cut by 4 bases and J by 3 bases, with 11 bases left in between. CDR1 KGHDR and CDR2 SFDVKD come from the germline V gene. The length of the CDR3 is 14 residues. CDR3 bases: TGTGCCACCAGTGAGGGGGGGAGGCACACTGAAGCTTTCTTT. Its translation is CATSEGGRHTEAFF.

This clone was seen a few times. The J gene is TRBJ1-1, the V gene TRBV5-4, with unresolved D. The V gene lost 6 bases and the J gene lost 0 bases, with 12 bases spanning the gap. The CDR3 is made up of 14 amino acids. CDR1 and CDR2 (germline): SGHNT, YYREEE (reference sequence). The CDR3 DNA reads TGTGCCAGCACCGAGACTTCAATGAACACTGAAGCTTTCTTT. The encoded protein is CASTETSMNTEAFF.

The chain uses TRBV28 and TRBJ1-2, with D possibly matching TRBD1 (5 bases). This CDR3 is built from 14 residues. Germline-derived CDR1 and CDR2 are MDHEN and SYDVKM. V was trimmed by 3 bases and J by 2 bases, leaving 10 bases between them. This CDR3 is CASSFRGPNYGYTF. CDR3 bases: TGTGCCAGCAGTTTTAGGGGCCCAAACTATGGCTACACCTTC.

V gene TRBV6-5 combines with J gene TRBJ2-7, with 8 bases identical to TRBD1. This CDR3 region has 14 residues. The V and J ends lost 8 bases and 2 bases, in that order; junction bases with no gene match: 8. The germline V gene has CDR1 MNHEY and CDR2 SVGAGI. CDR3 region: CASRSGTGPYEQYF. In nucleotides, the CDR3 is TGTGCCAGCCGATCCGGGACAGGACCCTACGAGCAGTACTTC.

V and J are TRBV6-2 or TRBV6-3 and TRBJ2-1; D is ambiguous. The germline CDR1 and CDR2 sequences are MNHEY and SVGEGT. Trimming stripped 0 bases from V and 0 bases from J, with 6 bases between. This CDR3 is 15 amino acids long. In DNA form, the CDR3 reads TGTGCCAGCAGTTACTCAGGGTCCTCCTACAATGAGCAGTTCTTC. It yields the protein CASSYSGSSYNEQFF.

This CDR3 reads CASSRGTAYGNEQFF. CDR3 nucleotides: TGTGCCAGCAGTCGCGGGACAGCCTACGGCAATGAGCAGTTCTTC. The rearrangement joins TRBV27 to TRBJ2-1, with a possible D match to TRBD1 (7 bases). Trimming shortened V by 5 bases and J by 6 bases, and 17 bases separated the two germline ends. The CDR3 covers 15 residues. Germline loops: CDR1 MNHEY, CDR2 SMNVEV (reference sequence).

CDR3 sequence reads: CASSQRSGWGTPNYGYTF. The CDR3 coding sequence is TGCGCCAGCAGCCAAAGGTCGGGTTGGGGGACACCCAACTATGGCTACACCTTC. V usage is TRBV4-1 and J usage is TRBJ1-2; possible D gene TRBD1, 6 bases. The V and J ends lost 2 bases and 2 bases respectively, with 21 bases between them. This CDR3 contains 18 residues. The germline V gene has CDR1 MGHRA and CDR2 YSYEKL.

The V call is TRBV18, the J call TRBJ1-3; TRBD1 aligns across 7 bases. The CDR3 is 15 residues long. The ends lost 0 bases at V and 5 bases at J; junction bases unmatched: 4. Germline assignment: CDR1 KGHSH and CDR2 LQKENI. CDR3: CASSPPGQSRNTIYF. CDR3 bases: TGTGCCAGCTCACCACCGGGACAGAGCCGAAACACCATATATTTT. The whole variable domain, remainder taken from reference TRBV18 and TRBJ1-3, is NAGVMQNPRHLVRRRGQEARLRCSPMKGHSHVYWYRQLPEEGLKFMVYLQKENIIDESGMPKERFSAEFPKEGPSILRIQQVVRGDSAAYFCASSPPGQSRNTIYFGEGSWLTVV.

The chain combines TRBV9 with TRBJ2-1; D might be TRBD2 (6 bases). The CDR3 is made up of 13 amino acids. CDR1 is SGDLS, CDR2 YYNGEE, per germline. V was trimmed by 0 bases and J by 9 bases, leaving 10 bases between them. CDR3 coding DNA: TGTGCCAGCAGCGTAGGTGGGGGGACTGAGCAGTTCTTC. Amino acid sequence: CASSVGGGTEQFF.

This rearrangement joins TRBV6-1 to TRBJ1-1; a possible D gene is TRBD1 (6 bases). Trimming shortened V by 3 bases and J by 1 base, and 12 bases separated the two germline ends. From germline, CDR1 is MNHNS and CDR2 SASEGT. The CDR3 length is 15 residues. The CDR3 reads CASSDLQGGNTEAFF. The CDR3 nucleotides are TGTGCCAGCAGTGACCTACAGGGTGGGAACACTGAAGCTTTCTTT.

The V call is TRBV27, the J call TRBJ2-7, with D possibly being TRBD1 (5 bases). The CDR3 runs to 15 residues. V dropped 5 bases and J dropped 3 bases, with 17 bases sitting between them. From germline, CDR1 is MNHEY and CDR2 SMNVEV (reference sequence). The CDR3 loop is CASSQIPLDSYEQYF. CDR3 nucleotides: TGTGCCAGCAGTCAAATCCCCTTAGACAGCTACGAGCAGTACTTC.

The chain combines TRBV29-1 with TRBJ1-4; 7 nucleotides agree with TRBD1. V lost 5 bases and J lost 3; bases outside the gene matches: 9. Germline V gives CDR1 SQVTM, CDR2 ANQGSEA. This CDR3 comprises 15 residues. The CDR3 coding sequence is TGCAGCGTTTCCACCGCGGGGACAGCTAATGAAAAACTGTTTTTT. Translating it yields CSVSTAGTANEKLFF. The complete variable domain, with remaining parts taken from reference TRBV29-1 and TRBJ1-4, reads SAVISQKPSRDICQRGTSLTIQCQVDSQVTMMFWYRQQPGQSLTLIATANQGSEATYESGFVIDKFPISRPNLTFSTLTVSNMSPEDSSIYLCSVSTAGTANEKLFFGSGTQLSVL.

This chain uses TRBV24-1 with TRBJ1-4; D is possibly TRBD1 (5 bases). The V and J ends lost 5 bases and 7 bases respectively, with 13 bases between them. The CDR3 has 14 amino acids. Germline V gene lookup returns CDR1 KGHDR and CDR2 SFDVKD. The CDR3 is CATSGGGVGEKLFF. The CDR3 bases are TGTGCCACCAGTGGCGGGGGAGTGGGTGAAAAACTGTTTTTT.

V and J are TRBV3-1 (or the pseudogene TRBV3-2) and TRBJ2-3; no definite D call. From germline, CDR1 is LGHDT and CDR2 YNNKEL (reference sequence). The CDR3 consists of 16 residues. V was trimmed by 1 base and J by 0 bases, leaving 11 bases between them. The CDR3 nucleotides are TGTGCCAGCAGCCAAGGTACCCTTGGGAGCACAGATACGCAGTATTTT. Residues: CASSQGTLGSTDTQYF.

The DNA for the CDR3 is TGTGCCAGCAGCCCCGGGGGACTGAACAATGAGCAGTTCTTC. Its protein product is CASSPGGLNNEQFF. The chain links TRBV14 to TRBJ2-1, with a tentative D call TRBD2 (6 bases). The CDR3 spans 14 residues. CDR1 and CDR2 from the germline V gene are SGHDN and FVKESK. The V end lost 4 bases, the J end lost 5 bases, and 12 bases lay between the germline ends.

The CDR3 loop is CASSQDAGSLSYNEQFF. The CDR3 coding sequence is TGCGCCAGCAGCCAAGATGCAGGGTCTCTCTCCTACAATGAGCAGTTCTTC. The chain combines TRBV4-3 with TRBJ2-1; maybe TRBD1 (5 bases). The CDR3 is 17 residues long. Trimming took 0 bases from V and 0 from J, leaving 12 bases between them. CDR1 and CDR2 from the germline V gene are LGHNA and YSLEER.

This clone was seen more than once but under ten times. The chain couples TRBV6-6 to TRBJ1-5; maybe TRBD1 (5 bases). Looked up from germline, CDR1 is MNHNY and CDR2 is SVGAGI (reference sequence). The V end was cut by 0 bases, the J end by 7 bases, with 16 bases between. The CDR3 consists of 16 residues. CDR3 nucleotide sequence: TGTGCCAGCAGTTACTCGGTCAGTGGGGGGATACAGCCCCAGCATTTT. This translates into CASSYSVSGGIQPQHF.

J is TRBJ2-7 and V is TRBV7-9; 8 bases match TRBD1. Germline CDR1 and CDR2: SEHNR and FQNEAQ (reference sequence). This CDR3 has 15 residues. The J segment lost 3 bases and the V segment lost 5 bases, leaving 9 bases of the junction unmatched. CDR3 amino acids: CASSHQGTGDYEQYF. The CDR3 nucleotides are TGTGCCAGCAGCCATCAGGGGACAGGAGACTACGAGCAGTACTTC.

This chain uses TRBV24-1 with TRBJ2-3; 7 bases agree with TRBD1. The CDR3 contains 16 residues. Per the germline V gene, CDR1 is KGHDR and CDR2 is SFDVKD. The trim removed 4 bases at V and 0 bases at J, leaving 6 bases unmatched. Here the CDR3 reads CATSDPGTVSTDTQYF. The CDR3 DNA follows: TGTGCCACCAGTGACCCCGGGACAGTCAGCACAGATACGCAGTATTTT.

This chain links TRBV11-3 with TRBJ2-7; TRBD1 matches 7 bases. Germline lookup yields CDR1 SGHNT and CDR2 YENEEA. Losses at the gene ends were 3 bases for V and 6 bases for J; bases not matched to a gene: 2. The CDR3 totals 12 residues. The CDR3 loop is CASSLGDSEQYF. The CDR3 region has the DNA TGTGCCAGCAGCTTGGGGGACAGCGAGCAGTACTTC.

The sample holds one count of this clone. The chain has TRBV9 and TRBJ1-6, with a weak D call TRBD1 (5 bases). CDR3 length: 17 amino acids. Germline V gene data show CDR1 as SGDLS and CDR2 as YYNGEE. V lost 0 bases to trimming and J lost 0 bases, with 10 bases between them. Here the CDR3 DNA reads TGTGCCAGCAGCGTAGGGGCAGACAGCTCCTATAATTCACCCCTCCACTTT. Amino acid sequence: CASSVGADSSYNSPLHF.

This sequence joins TRBV2 and TRBJ2-1; 10 bases match TRBD2. V was pared by 6 bases and J by 0 bases, with 2 bases of the junction left unmatched. This CDR3 spans 15 amino acids. CDR1 is SNHLY and CDR2 is FYNNEI in the germline V gene. This CDR3 is CASSQRGGSYNEQFF. CDR3 DNA sequence: TGTGCCAGCAGCCAGCGGGGGGGCTCCTACAATGAGCAGTTCTTC.

V gene TRBV5-1 combines with J gene TRBJ2-7, with 8 bases aligning to TRBD1. J lost 2 bases, V lost 4 bases, and 5 bases had no gene match. The germline V gene encodes CDR1 SGHRS and CDR2 YFSETQ. This CDR3 spans 14 amino acids. DNA of the CDR3: TGCGCCAGCAGCGGCGGACAGGGAACCTACGAGCAGTACTTC. It yields the protein CASSGGQGTYEQYF.

V gene TRBV4-3 combines with J gene TRBJ1-2; D call uncertain. V lost 0 bases and J lost 0, with 8 bases in between. The length of the CDR3 is 15 residues. From germline, CDR1 is LGHNA and CDR2 YSLEER. The CDR3: CASSQDWGANYGYTF. The CDR3 DNA reads as TGCGCCAGCAGCCAAGACTGGGGAGCTAACTATGGCTACACCTTC.

The chain is built from TRBV25-1 and TRBJ1-4; D perhaps matches TRBD1 (5 bases). The CDR3 spans 15 residues. Trimming stripped 6 bases from V and 8 bases from J, with 19 bases between. Germline CDR1 MGHDK, CDR2 SYGVNS. CDR3 sequence: CASSRRDGTIEKLFF. In DNA form, the CDR3 reads TGTGCCAGCAGCCGACGGGACGGAACCATCGAAAAACTGTTTTTT.

This chain uses TRBV19 with TRBJ1-5, with 9 bases identical to TRBD1. The V segment lost 4 bases and the J segment 5 bases; nucleotides outside the gene matches: 9. CDR3 length equals 16 residues. Germline assignment: CDR1 LNHDA and CDR2 SQIVND (reference sequence). CDR3 region: CASSTLWGQGYQPQHF. DNA of the CDR3: TGTGCCAGTAGTACGCTGTGGGGACAGGGTTATCAGCCCCAGCATTTT. The complete variable domain, with remaining parts taken from reference TRBV19 and TRBJ1-5, reads DGGITQSPKYLFRKEGQNVTLSCEQNLNHDAMYWYRQDPGQGLRLIYYSQIVNDFQKGDIAEGYSVSREKKESFPLTVTSAQKNPTAFYLCASSTLWGQGYQPQHFGDGTRLSIL.

This chain links TRBV7-2 with TRBJ2-3; 15 nucleotides agree with TRBD2. Germline CDR1 SGHTA, CDR2 FQGNSA. V shed 6 bases and J 5 bases; nucleotides not matched to a gene: 6. The CDR3 contains 16 residues. The CDR3 reads CASSSGLAGGEDTQYF. CDR3 nucleotides: TGTGCCAGCAGTTCCGGACTAGCGGGGGGGGAAGATACGCAGTATTTT.

This clone was seen once. The rearrangement joins TRBV6-5 to TRBJ1-1; D is perhaps TRBD1 (5 bases). CDR3 length: 14 residues. Germline CDR1 is MNHEY and CDR2 is SVGAGI. Between the trimmed V and J ends, which lost 0 bases and 6 bases, there was a span of 11 bases. This CDR3 reads CASSYSARVAEAFF. The CDR3 DNA follows: TGTGCCAGCAGTTACTCGGCCAGGGTCGCTGAAGCTTTCTTT.

The chain joins TRBV5-1 to TRBJ2-1; D tentatively reads TRBD1 or TRBD2 (5 bases each). Trimming took 1 base from V and 5 from J, leaving 19 bases between them. There are 17 residues in the CDR3. Germline CDR1 is SGHRS and CDR2 is YFSETQ. Written as DNA, the CDR3 is TGCGCCAGCAGCTTGAGGGACCCCAGGTTGTCACACAATGAGCAGTTCTTC. As protein: CASSLRDPRLSHNEQFF.